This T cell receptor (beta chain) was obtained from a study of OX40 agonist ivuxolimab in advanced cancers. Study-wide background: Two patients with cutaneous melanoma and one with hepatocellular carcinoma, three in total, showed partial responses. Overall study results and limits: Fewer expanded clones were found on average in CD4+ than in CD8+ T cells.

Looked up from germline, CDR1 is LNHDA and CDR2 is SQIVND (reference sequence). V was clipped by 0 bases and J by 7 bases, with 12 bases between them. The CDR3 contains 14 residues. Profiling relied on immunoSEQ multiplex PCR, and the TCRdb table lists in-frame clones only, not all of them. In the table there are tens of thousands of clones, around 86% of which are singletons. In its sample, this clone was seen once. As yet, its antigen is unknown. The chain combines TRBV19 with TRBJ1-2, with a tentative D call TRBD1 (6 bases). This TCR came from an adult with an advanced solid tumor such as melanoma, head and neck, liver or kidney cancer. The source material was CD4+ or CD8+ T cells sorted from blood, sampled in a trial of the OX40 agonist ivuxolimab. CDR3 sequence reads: CASSIERGQRGYTF. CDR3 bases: TGTGCCAGTAGTATAGAAAGAGGACAGCGTGGCTACACCTTC.